One T cell receptor (beta chain) is described in this entry. V lost 4 bases and J 13 bases, leaving 20 bases between the germline ends. CDR1 is SGHTA, CDR2 FQGNSA, per germline. The CDR3 covers 14 residues. Alongside a J-beta primer mix, a sample-barcoded 5' primer served in a second PCR lasting roughly 7 to 12 cycles. TCRdb processed the 5' RACE reads anew with MiXCR; each CDR3 protein has one entry. The sample holds approximately 670,000 distinct CDR3 sequences, over 40% seen once. The data were obtained in a study of blood T cells in healthy people across ages. The overall study: About one barcoded beta molecule per two T cells was captured by template switching.

The gene calls are TRBV7-2 and TRBJ2-4; TRBD2 might be the D (6 bases). This TCR came from a man older than 75 in good health. The sequencing sample was made of blood. The DNA of the CDR3 is TGTGCCAGCAGCTCCCCTGGGACTTACAATGAGCAGTACTTC. It codes for CASSSPGTYNEQYF.